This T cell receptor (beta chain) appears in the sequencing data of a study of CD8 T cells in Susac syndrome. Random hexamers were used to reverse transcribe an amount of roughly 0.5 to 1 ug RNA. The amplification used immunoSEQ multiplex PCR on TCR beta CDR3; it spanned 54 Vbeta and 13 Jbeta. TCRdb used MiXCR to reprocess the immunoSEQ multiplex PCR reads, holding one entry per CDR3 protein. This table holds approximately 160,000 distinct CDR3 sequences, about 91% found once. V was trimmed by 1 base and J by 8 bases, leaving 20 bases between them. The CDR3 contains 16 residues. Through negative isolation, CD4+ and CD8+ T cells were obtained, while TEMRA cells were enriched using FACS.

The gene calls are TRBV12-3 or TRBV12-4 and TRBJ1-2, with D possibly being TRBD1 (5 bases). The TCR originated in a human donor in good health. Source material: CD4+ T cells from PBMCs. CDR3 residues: CASSLVPGGLSGGYTF. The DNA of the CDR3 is TGTGCCAGCAGTTTAGTCCCCGGGGGACTGTCAGGCGGCTACACCTTC.